The 28 T cell receptor beta chains presented below share a single source sample, sequenced in a study of post-analysis software for immune sequencing data. The TCR beta cDNA libraries carried unique molecular identifiers. MiXCR, applied by TCRdb to the PCR reads, yields one record per CDR3 protein. The sample lists hundreds of thousands of distinct CDR3 sequences; roughly 27% were seen once. For these receptors, no antigen is known. Study findings and constraints: In patients, TRBV5-6, TRBV5-1 and TRBV20-1 belonged to roughly 5 TRBV segments found more frequently than in controls.

The sequencing input was blood. These receptors were obtained from a girl aged 5-17 years with multiple sclerosis.

V usage is TRBV5-5 and J usage is TRBJ1-5, with a weak D call TRBD1 (5 bases). V was pared by 4 bases and J by 4 bases, with 15 bases between. From germline, CDR1 is SGHKS and CDR2 YYEKEE (reference sequence). The CDR3 spans 15 residues. CDR3 DNA sequence: TGTGCCAGCAGCCTGGCCGAGGGGTTGAATCAGCCCCAGCATTTT. This gives the protein CASSLAEGLNQPQHF.

This clonotype was counted a few times. The genes are TRBV6-6 and TRBJ2-3; the D is unclear. The germline V gene encodes CDR1 MNHNY and CDR2 SVGAGI (reference sequence). The CDR3 has 12 residues. With 2 bases removed from V and 6 bases from J, the gap between germline ends came to 6 bases. The DNA of the CDR3 is TGTGCCAGCAGTTACGATCGGGATACGCAGTATTTT. Translation gives CASSYDRDTQYF.

The chain uses TRBV5-6 and TRBJ1-1; 8 positions agree with TRBD1. Unmatched junction bases numbered 2, after V lost 3 bases and J lost 4 bases. The germline V gene has CDR1 SGHDT and CDR2 YYEEEE. The CDR3 sequence is 13 residues long. The CDR3 bases are TGTGCCAGCAGCTGGGACAGGCTCACTGAAGCTTTCTTT. Protein sequence: CASSWDRLTEAFF.

The CDR3 protein is CASADRVHQPQHF. For the CDR3, the DNA is TGTGCCAGCGCGGACAGGGTCCATCAGCCCCAGCATTTT. The rearrangement links TRBV19 to TRBJ1-5; TRBD1 aligns across 8 bases. J lost 5 bases, V lost 9 bases, and 6 bases had no gene match. Germline assignment: CDR1 LNHDA and CDR2 SQIVND (reference sequence). CDR3 length: 13 amino acids.

This clonotype was seen more than once but under ten times. A single base separates this from a much larger clone, so it may be a read error. The DNA for the CDR3 is TGCAGCGTTGAGCTGGTGGGGGAGGCCCAGTACTTC. Its protein product is CSVELVGEAQYF. The J gene is TRBJ2-5, the V gene TRBV29-1; a weak D match, TRBD2 (6 bases). Between the trimmed V and J ends, which lost 3 bases and 9 bases, there was a span of 14 bases. The germline gives CDR1 SQVTM, CDR2 ANQGSEA. The CDR3 is 12 residues long.

This chain joins TRBV28 and TRBJ1-2; D call uncertain. Germline-derived CDR1 and CDR2 are MDHEN and SYDVKM. CDR3 size: 13 residues. With 6 bases removed from V and 4 bases from J, the gap between germline ends came to 12 bases. In nucleotides, the CDR3 is TGTGCCAGCAGCCCGGTGGCAGGCTATGGCTACACCTTC. Translated, it gives CASSPVAGYGYTF.

The rearrangement joins TRBV28 to TRBJ2-5; no firm D call. The end of the DNA is better explained by TRBJ2-7, so the J call may be wrong. CDR3 size: 15 residues. Germline V gene data show CDR1 as MDHEN and CDR2 as SYDVKM. DNA for the CDR3: TGTGCCAGCAAGCGTAGGGTTCGAGTGACGGGCGAGCAGTACTTC. Its protein product is CASKRRVRVTGEQYF.

This clonotype was counted between two and nine times. The gene calls are TRBV29-1 and TRBJ2-7; D perhaps matches TRBD2 (6 bases). Trimming took 4 bases from V and 3 from J, leaving 13 bases between them. This CDR3 has 13 amino acids. CDR1 is SQVTM and CDR2 is ANQGSEA in the germline V gene. The CDR3 sequence is CSVGAGIGYEQYF. CDR3 DNA sequence: TGCAGCGTTGGGGCGGGAATTGGCTACGAGCAGTACTTC.

V is TRBV7-9 and J is TRBJ1-1; TRBD1 agrees at 11 bases. This CDR3 region has 14 residues. After removal of 5 bases from V and 4 bases from J, the junction contained 3 bases not matched to a gene. CDR1 and CDR2 (germline): SEHNR, FQNEAQ (reference sequence). The CDR3 reads CASSGQGASTEAFF. DNA for the CDR3: TGTGCCAGCAGCGGACAGGGGGCGAGCACTGAAGCTTTCTTT.

This clonotype was counted only a few times. The chain is built from TRBV7-9 and TRBJ2-3, with D possibly being TRBD2 (6 bases). Germline lookup yields CDR1 SEHNR and CDR2 FQNEAQ (reference sequence). CDR3 size: 14 residues. Trimming removed 5 bases at V and 1 base at J, with 10 bases between. CDR3 in amino acids: CASSRTKRTDTQYF. The CDR3 coding sequence is TGTGCCAGCAGCCGGACTAAACGCACAGATACGCAGTATTTT.

The chain combines TRBV28 with TRBJ2-5; a weak D match, TRBD1 (5 bases). The better agreement between TRBJ2-7 and the DNA end casts doubt on the J call. The V gene's germline CDR1 is MDHEN and CDR2 SYDVKM. The CDR3 contains 15 residues. The CDR3 spells CASSFSRVIIYEQYF. Written as DNA, the CDR3 is TGTGCCAGCAGTTTTAGCAGGGTGATAATCTACGAGCAGTACTTC.

This clonotype was observed many times. The chain joins TRBV6-1 to TRBJ2-7; D perhaps matches TRBD1 (6 bases). Germline V gene data show CDR1 as MNHNS and CDR2 as SASEGT. Trimming shortened V by 2 bases and J by 3 bases, and 11 bases separated the two germline ends. CDR3 length: 14 residues. Here the CDR3 DNA reads TGTGCCAGCAGTGAAAGCGGCAGGGGCTACGAGCAGTACTTC. Translated, it gives CASSESGRGYEQYF.

In this sample, this clonotype turned up many times. This sequence may be a read error, since a much larger clone differs from it by one base. The chain joins TRBV29-1 to TRBJ2-6; a weak D match, TRBD1 (5 bases). CDR1 SQVTM and CDR2 ANQGSEA come from the germline V gene. The CDR3 sequence is 13 residues long. The CDR3 nucleotides are TGCAGCGTTACCATCTCTGGGGCCAACGTCCGGACTTTC. The encoded protein is CSVTISGANVRTF.

This chain connects TRBV7-9 to TRBJ2-1; D gene ambiguous. The germline V gene has CDR1 SEHNR and CDR2 FQNEAQ (reference sequence). Trimming left V 5 bases short and J 7 bases short, with 12 bases between. The CDR3 covers 13 residues. The CDR3 coding sequence is TGTGCCAGCAGCCTCCGGCCCCAGAATGAGCAGTTCTTC. Residues: CASSLRPQNEQFF.

The V gene is TRBV5-6, the J gene TRBJ2-1; D gene unclear. Germline values: CDR1 SGHDT, CDR2 YYEEEE. V was cut by 3 bases and J by 8 bases, with 21 bases left in between. This CDR3 region has 16 residues. The CDR3 coding sequence is TGTGCCAGCAGCTCCACGTTGGCCCCACCAGGTGATGAGCAGTTCTTC. Protein sequence: CASSSTLAPPGDEQFF.

V and J are TRBV10-3 and TRBJ2-1; possibly TRBD2 for D (7 bases). V lost 5 bases and J lost 0, with 14 bases in between. Germline CDR1 ENHRY, CDR2 SYGVKD. The CDR3 is made up of 16 amino acids. CDR3 sequence: CAISPRGADSYNEQFF. CDR3 in DNA: TGTGCCATCAGTCCCCGGGGGGCGGACTCCTACAATGAGCAGTTCTTC.

This clonotype was counted a single time. This chain joins TRBV20-1 and TRBJ2-5; 11 positions match TRBD1. With V trimmed by 7 bases and J by 4 bases, 8 bases remained unmatched. The CDR3 extends over 14 amino acids. CDR1 is DFQATT and CDR2 is SNEGSKA in the germline V gene (reference sequence). As DNA, the CDR3 is TGCAGTGTCGACATCGGACAGGGGGCAGAGACCCAGTACTTC. This codes for CSVDIGQGAETQYF.

The genes are TRBV5-1 and TRBJ2-3; 11 bases are shared with TRBD2. The CDR3 loop spans 19 amino acids. Unmatched junction bases numbered 13, after V lost 3 bases and J lost 1 base. Germline CDR1 and CDR2: SGHRS and YFSETQ. The CDR3 bases are TGCGCCAGCAGCTGGTATAGCGGGGGGGCCAGTTCGCGCACAGATACGCAGTATTTT. This sequence encodes CASSWYSGGASSRTDTQYF.

CDR3 amino acids: CSPIPGQGDSPLHF. The CDR3 region has the DNA TGCAGTCCTATTCCCGGACAGGGGGATTCACCCCTCCACTTT. The chain couples TRBV20-1 to TRBJ1-6, with 10 bases aligning to TRBD1. Unmatched junction bases numbered 9, after V lost 8 bases and J lost 8 bases. This CDR3 has 14 amino acids. Germline lookup yields CDR1 DFQATT and CDR2 SNEGSKA (reference sequence).

The chain is built from TRBV12-3 or TRBV12-4 and TRBJ1-2; D gene unclear. The CDR3 runs 15 residues. V was cut by 2 bases and J by 0 bases, with 10 bases left in between. The CDR3: CASSLSGGTNYGYTF. Here the CDR3 DNA reads TGTGCCAGCAGTTTAAGTGGAGGAACTAACTATGGCTACACCTTC.

This clonotype occurred a few times. Written as DNA, the CDR3 is TGTGCCAGCAGAACATTCGGTGAGCAGTTCTTC. Protein sequence: CASRTFGEQFF. This rearrangement joins TRBV6-2 or TRBV6-3 to TRBJ2-1; D is undetermined. Germline V CDR1 and CDR2: MNHEY, SVGEGT. The CDR3 runs to 11 residues. V was shortened by 6 bases and J by 9 bases, with 9 bases between the two germline ends.

This clonotype was seen a single time. The chain recombines TRBV5-6 with TRBJ1-1; D ambiguous. V dropped 6 bases and J dropped 1 base, with 7 bases sitting between them. CDR1 and CDR2 from the germline V gene are SGHDT and YYEEEE. This CDR3 region has 12 residues. The CDR3 nucleotides read TGTGCCAGCACCGTGACGAACACTGAAGCTTTCTTT. Amino acids: CASTVTNTEAFF.

This clonotype occurred a few times. In DNA form, the CDR3 reads TGCAGTGCTAGACTAGCGGGAGGATCTGGGGCCAACGTCCTGACTTTC. It encodes CSARLAGGSGANVLTF. The V and J genes are TRBV20-1 and TRBJ2-6; 11 positions match TRBD2. The germline CDR1 and CDR2 sequences are DFQATT and SNEGSKA (reference sequence). The CDR3 is 16 residues long. Trimming removed 2 bases from V and 1 base from J; junction bases left unmatched: 1.

This clonotype was observed a handful of times. The chain uses TRBV7-2 and TRBJ2-5; weak D call: TRBD1 (5 bases). CDR3 length equals 13 residues. The ends were cut back, 3 bases at V and 5 bases at J, with 10 bases in the middle. CDR1 is SGHTA, CDR2 FQGNSA, per germline. As DNA, the CDR3 is TGTGCCAGCAGCTTCTGGGGCTGGGAGACCCAGTACTTC. The encoded protein is CASSFWGWETQYF.

Only a few counts were recorded for this clonotype. The chain uses TRBV7-9 and TRBJ2-7, with a weak D call TRBD2 (6 bases). Per the germline V gene, CDR1 is SEHNR and CDR2 is FQNEAQ (reference sequence). The V gene lost 2 bases and the J gene lost 6 bases, with 14 bases spanning the gap. The CDR3 loop spans 14 amino acids. The CDR3 region is CASSLPGTPIEQYF. CDR3 sequence (DNA): TGTGCCAGCAGCTTACCAGGGACTCCCATCGAGCAGTACTTC.

This chain joins TRBV20-1 and TRBJ1-2; a possible D gene is TRBD1 (5 bases). There are 12 residues in the CDR3. Deletions cut 5 bases from V and 4 bases from J, with 11 bases between. Germline lookup yields CDR1 DFQATT and CDR2 SNEGSKA (reference sequence). The CDR3 here is CSAWGLFYGYTF. The CDR3 DNA follows: TGCAGTGCTTGGGGGTTGTTCTATGGCTACACCTTC.

The chain carries TRBV5-1 and TRBJ1-1; 7 bases are a match to TRBD1. CDR1 and CDR2 (germline): SGHRS, YFSETQ. The V and J ends lost 4 bases and 4 bases, in that order; junction bases with no gene match: 7. The CDR3 has 14 amino acids. The CDR3 nucleotides read TGCGCCAGCAGCGTGCGAACAGGGGCCACTGAAGCTTTCTTT. Encoded protein: CASSVRTGATEAFF.

A few counts support this clonotype. The chain is built from TRBV19 and TRBJ2-1; TRBD1 might be the D (6 bases). The CDR3 runs to 15 residues. Trimming cost V 0 bases and J 4 bases, with 10 bases left between them. Germline V gene lookup returns CDR1 LNHDA and CDR2 SQIVND (reference sequence). The CDR3 is CASSIEGQVYNEQFF. The CDR3 DNA sequence: TGTGCCAGTAGTATAGAGGGACAAGTATACAATGAGCAGTTCTTC.